This T cell receptor beta chain was found in a study of blood T cell repertoires in COVID-19. The wider study: Some COVID-19 samples were acute and others convalescent; all came from the United States, Italy and Spain. PBMCs, B-cell-depleted T cells, or T cells provided the cDNA or gDNA that made up the material.

Original handling: Reference gene primers were amplified, and this amplification served to estimate nucleated cell counts. This table comes from immunoSEQ multiplex PCR, and its TCRdb copy is limited to in-frame clones, with some not included. Clone size and the V and J calls come from that table; the DNA yielded D and trimming. This table has around 27,000 clones, approximately 80% appearing once. Germline CDR1 and CDR2: SGHTS and YDEGEE. This CDR3 is 17 amino acids long. V lost 3 bases and J lost 2, with 18 bases in between. The sequenced sample consisted of peripheral blood. This receptor was identified in a man aged 65 to 79 with active COVID-19. The chain combines TRBV5-8 with TRBJ1-5, with a tentative D call TRBD1 (6 bases). The CDR3 sequence: CASSYKIRDIGNQPQHF. In DNA, the CDR3 is TGTGCCAGCAGCTATAAAATCCGGGACATAGGCAATCAGCCCCAGCATTTT.